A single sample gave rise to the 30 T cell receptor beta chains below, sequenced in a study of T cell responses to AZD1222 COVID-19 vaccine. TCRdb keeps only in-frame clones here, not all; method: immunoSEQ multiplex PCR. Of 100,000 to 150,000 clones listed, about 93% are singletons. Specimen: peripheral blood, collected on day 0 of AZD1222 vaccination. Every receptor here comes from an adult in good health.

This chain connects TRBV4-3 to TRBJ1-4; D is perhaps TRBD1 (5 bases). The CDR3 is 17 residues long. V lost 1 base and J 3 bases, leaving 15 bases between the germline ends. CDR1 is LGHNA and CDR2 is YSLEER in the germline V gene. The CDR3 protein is CASSQVQGKGANEKLFF. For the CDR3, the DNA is TGCGCCAGCAGCCAAGTCCAGGGAAAAGGGGCTAATGAAAAACTGTTTTTT.

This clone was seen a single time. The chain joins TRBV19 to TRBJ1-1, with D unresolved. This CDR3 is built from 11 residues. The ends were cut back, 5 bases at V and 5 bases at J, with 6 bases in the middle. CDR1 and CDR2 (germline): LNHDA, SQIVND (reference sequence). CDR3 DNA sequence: TGTGCCAGTAGTGGGCGGACTGAAGCTTTCTTT. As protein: CASSGRTEAFF.

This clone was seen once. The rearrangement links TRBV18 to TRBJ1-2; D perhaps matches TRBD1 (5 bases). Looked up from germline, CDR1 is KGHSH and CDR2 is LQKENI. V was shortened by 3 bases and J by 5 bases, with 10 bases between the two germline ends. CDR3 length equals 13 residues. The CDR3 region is CASSPRDDYGYTF. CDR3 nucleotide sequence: TGTGCCAGCTCACCGCGGGACGATTATGGCTACACCTTC.

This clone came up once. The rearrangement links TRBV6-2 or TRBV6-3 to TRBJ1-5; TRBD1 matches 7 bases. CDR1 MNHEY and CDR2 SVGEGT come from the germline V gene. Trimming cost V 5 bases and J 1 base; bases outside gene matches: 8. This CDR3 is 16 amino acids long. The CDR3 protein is CASSGLQGVSNQPQHF. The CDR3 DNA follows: TGTGCCAGCAGTGGCCTTCAGGGGGTGAGCAATCAGCCCCAGCATTTT.

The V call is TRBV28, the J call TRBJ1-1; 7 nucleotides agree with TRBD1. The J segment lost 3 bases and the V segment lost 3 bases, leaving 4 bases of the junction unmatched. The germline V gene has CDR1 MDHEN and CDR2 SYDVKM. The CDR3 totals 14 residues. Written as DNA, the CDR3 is TGTGCCAGCAGTTTTAGGGGGCGCGACACTGAAGCTTTCTTT. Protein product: CASSFRGRDTEAFF.

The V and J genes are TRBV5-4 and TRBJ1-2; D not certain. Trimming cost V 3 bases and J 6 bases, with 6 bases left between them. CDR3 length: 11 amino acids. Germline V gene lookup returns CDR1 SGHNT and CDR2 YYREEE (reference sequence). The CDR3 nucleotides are TGTGCCAGCAGCTGGCGGGATGGCTACACCTTC. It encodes CASSWRDGYTF.

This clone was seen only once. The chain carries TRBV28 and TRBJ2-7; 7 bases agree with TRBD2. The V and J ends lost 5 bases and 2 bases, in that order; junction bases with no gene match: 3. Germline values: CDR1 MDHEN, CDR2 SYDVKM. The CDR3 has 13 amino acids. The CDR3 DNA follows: TGTGCCAGCAGTCCTAGCGGAACCTACGAGCAGTACTTC. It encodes CASSPSGTYEQYF.

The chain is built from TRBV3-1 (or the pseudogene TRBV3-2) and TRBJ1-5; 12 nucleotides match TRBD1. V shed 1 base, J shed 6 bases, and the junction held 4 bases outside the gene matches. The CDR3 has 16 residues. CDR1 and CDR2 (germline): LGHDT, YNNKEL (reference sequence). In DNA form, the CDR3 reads TGTGCCAGCAGCCAAGCGGGACAGGGGGCTGGTCAGCCCCAGCATTTT. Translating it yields CASSQAGQGAGQPQHF.

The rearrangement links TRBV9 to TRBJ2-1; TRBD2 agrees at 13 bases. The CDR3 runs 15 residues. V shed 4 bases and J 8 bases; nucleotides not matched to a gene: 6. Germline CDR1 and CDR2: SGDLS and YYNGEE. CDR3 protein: CASSLTSGGAYEQFF. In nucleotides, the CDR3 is TGTGCCAGCAGCCTCACTAGCGGGGGGGCGTATGAGCAGTTCTTC.

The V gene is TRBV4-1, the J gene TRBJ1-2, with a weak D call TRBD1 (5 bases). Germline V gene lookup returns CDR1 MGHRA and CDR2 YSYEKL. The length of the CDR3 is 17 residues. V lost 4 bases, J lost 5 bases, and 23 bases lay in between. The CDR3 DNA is TGCGCCAGCAGCCGGGGGAATCTGCGTAACAGGCGATATGGCTACACCTTC. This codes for CASSRGNLRNRRYGYTF.

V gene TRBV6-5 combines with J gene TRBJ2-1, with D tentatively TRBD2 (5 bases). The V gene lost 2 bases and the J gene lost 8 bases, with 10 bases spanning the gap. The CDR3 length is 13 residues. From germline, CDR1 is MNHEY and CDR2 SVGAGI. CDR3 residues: CASSYLAEDEQFF. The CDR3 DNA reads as TGTGCCAGCAGTTACCTTGCGGAGGATGAGCAGTTCTTC.

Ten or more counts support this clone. CDR3 coding DNA: TGTGCCAGCAGCCCCGACCCGGACGGTAACACTGAAGCTTTCTTT. It codes for CASSPDPDGNTEAFF. This sequence joins TRBV4-2 and TRBJ1-1; no reliable D call. CDR1 is LGHNA and CDR2 is YNFKEQ in the germline V gene. CDR3 length: 15 amino acids. V was trimmed by 4 bases and J by 2 bases, leaving 14 bases between them.

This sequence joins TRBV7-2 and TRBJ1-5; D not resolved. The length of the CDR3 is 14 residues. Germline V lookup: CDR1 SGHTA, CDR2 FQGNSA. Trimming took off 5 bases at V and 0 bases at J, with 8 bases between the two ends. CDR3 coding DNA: TGTGCCAGCAGCCCACCGTCTAGCAATCAGCCCCAGCATTTT. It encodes CASSPPSSNQPQHF.

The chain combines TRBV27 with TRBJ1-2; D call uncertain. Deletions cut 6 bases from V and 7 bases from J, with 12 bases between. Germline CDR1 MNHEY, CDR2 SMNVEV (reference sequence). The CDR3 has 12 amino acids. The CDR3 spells CASRAGLRGYTF. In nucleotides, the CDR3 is TGTGCCAGCAGGGCGGGGTTGCGTGGCTACACCTTC.

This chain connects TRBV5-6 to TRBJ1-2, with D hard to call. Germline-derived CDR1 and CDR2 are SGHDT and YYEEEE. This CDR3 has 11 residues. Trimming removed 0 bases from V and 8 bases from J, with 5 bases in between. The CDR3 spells CASSLVGGYTF. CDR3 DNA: TGTGCCAGCAGCTTGGTCGGAGGCTACACCTTC.

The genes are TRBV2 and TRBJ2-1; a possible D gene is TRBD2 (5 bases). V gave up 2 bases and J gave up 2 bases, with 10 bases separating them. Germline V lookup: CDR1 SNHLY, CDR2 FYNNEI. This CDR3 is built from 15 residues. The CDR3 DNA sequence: TGTGCCAGCAGTGAAAGGGAGAGCGCCTACAATGAGCAGTTCTTC. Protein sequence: CASSERESAYNEQFF. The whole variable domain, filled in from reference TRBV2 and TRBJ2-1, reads EPEVTQTPSHQVTQMGQEVILRCVPISNHLYFYWYRQILGQKVEFLVSFYNNEISEKSEIFDDQFSVERPDGSNFTLKIRSTKLEDSAMYFCASSERESAYNEQFFGPGTRLTVL.

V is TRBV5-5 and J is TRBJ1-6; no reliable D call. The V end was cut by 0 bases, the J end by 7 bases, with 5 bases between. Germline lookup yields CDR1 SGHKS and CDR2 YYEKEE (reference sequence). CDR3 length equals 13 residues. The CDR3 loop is CASSLVGNSPLHF. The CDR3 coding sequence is TGTGCCAGCAGCTTGGTAGGGAATTCACCCCTCCACTTT. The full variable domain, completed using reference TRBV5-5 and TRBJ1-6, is DAGVTQSPTHLIKTRGQQVTLRCSPISGHKSVSWYQQVLGQGPQFIFQYYEKEERGRGNFPDRFSARQFPNYSSELNVNALLLGDSALYLCASSLVGNSPLHFGNGTRLTVT.

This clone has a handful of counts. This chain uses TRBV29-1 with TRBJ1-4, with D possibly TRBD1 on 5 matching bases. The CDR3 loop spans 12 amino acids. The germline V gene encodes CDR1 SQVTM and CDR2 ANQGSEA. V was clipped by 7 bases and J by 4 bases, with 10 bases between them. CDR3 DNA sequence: TGCAGCGCCGGACAATTTAATGAAAAACTGTTTTTT. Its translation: CSAGQFNEKLFF.

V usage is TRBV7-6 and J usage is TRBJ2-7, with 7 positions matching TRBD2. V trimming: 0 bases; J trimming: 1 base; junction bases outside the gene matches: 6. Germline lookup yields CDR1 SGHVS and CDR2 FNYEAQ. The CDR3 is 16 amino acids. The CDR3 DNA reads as TGTGCCAGCAGCTTAGCGCAGCAGGGAGGGTCCTACGAGCAGTACTTC. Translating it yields CASSLAQQGGSYEQYF. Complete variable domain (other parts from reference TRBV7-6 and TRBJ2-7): GAGVSQSPRYKVTKRGQDVALRCDPISGHVSLYWYRQALGQGPEFLTYFNYEAQQDKSGLPNDRFSAERPEGSISTLTIQRTEQRDSAMYRCASSLAQQGGSYEQYFGPGTRLTVT.

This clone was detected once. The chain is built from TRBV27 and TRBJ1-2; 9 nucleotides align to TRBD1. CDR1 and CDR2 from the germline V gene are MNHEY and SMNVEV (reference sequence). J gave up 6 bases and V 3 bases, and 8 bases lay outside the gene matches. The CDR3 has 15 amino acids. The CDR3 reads CASSFLGTGINGYTF. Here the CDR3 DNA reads TGTGCCAGCAGTTTCCTGGGGACAGGGATTAATGGCTACACCTTC.

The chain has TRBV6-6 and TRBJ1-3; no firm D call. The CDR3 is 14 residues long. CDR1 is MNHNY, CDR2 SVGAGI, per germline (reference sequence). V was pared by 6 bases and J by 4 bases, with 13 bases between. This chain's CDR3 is CASRTELLGNTIYF. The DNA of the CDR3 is TGTGCCAGCAGGACCGAGTTGTTGGGAAACACCATATATTTT.

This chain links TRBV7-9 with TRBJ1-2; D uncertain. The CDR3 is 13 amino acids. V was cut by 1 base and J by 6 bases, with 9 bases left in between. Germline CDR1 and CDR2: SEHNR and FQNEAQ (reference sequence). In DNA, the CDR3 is TGTGCCAGCAGCTTAGGTTTCGGGGATGGCTACACCTTC. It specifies CASSLGFGDGYTF.

The CDR3 nucleotides are TGTGCCAGCAGCTTACTTAACACCGGGGAGCTGTTTTTT. Protein sequence: CASSLLNTGELFF. This chain joins TRBV7-9 and TRBJ2-2; no clear D. Germline V gene lookup returns CDR1 SEHNR and CDR2 FQNEAQ (reference sequence). V lost 2 bases to trimming and J lost 2 bases, with 3 bases between them. The CDR3 runs 13 residues.

CDR3: CSVFDRANTEAFF. The DNA of the CDR3 is TGCAGCGTTTTTGACAGGGCGAACACTGAAGCTTTCTTT. This chain joins TRBV29-1 and TRBJ1-1; 7 bases agree with TRBD1. CDR1 SQVTM and CDR2 ANQGSEA come from the germline V gene. The CDR3 runs 13 residues. Trimming removed 5 bases from V and 1 base from J; junction bases left unmatched: 4.

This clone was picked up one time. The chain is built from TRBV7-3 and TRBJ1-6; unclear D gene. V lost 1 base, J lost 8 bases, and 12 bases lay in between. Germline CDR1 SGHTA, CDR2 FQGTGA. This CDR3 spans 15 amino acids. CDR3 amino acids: CASSLSSARYSPLHF. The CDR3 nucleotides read TGTGCCAGCAGCTTAAGTTCGGCCAGATATTCACCCCTCCACTTT.

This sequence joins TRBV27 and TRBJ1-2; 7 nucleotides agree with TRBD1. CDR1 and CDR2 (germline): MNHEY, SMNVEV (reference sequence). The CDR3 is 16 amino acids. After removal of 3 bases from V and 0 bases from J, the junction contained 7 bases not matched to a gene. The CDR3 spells CASSFQGGRANYGYTF. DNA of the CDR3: TGTGCCAGCAGTTTTCAGGGGGGAAGAGCTAACTATGGCTACACCTTC.

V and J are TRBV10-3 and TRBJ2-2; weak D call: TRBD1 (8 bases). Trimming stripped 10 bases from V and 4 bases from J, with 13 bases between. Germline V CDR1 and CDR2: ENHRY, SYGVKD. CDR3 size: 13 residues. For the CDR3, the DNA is TGTGCCACGGACAGGGAGGGCACCGGGGAGCTGTTTTTT. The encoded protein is CATDREGTGELFF.

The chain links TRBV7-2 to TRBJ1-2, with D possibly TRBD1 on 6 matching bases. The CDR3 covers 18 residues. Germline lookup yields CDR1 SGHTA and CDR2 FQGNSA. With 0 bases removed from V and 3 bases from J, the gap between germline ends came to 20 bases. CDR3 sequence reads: CASSLARFPGARDYGYTF. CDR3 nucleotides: TGTGCCAGCAGCTTAGCGCGCTTCCCGGGGGCCAGGGACTATGGCTACACCTTC. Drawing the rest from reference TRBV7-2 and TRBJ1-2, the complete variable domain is GAGVSQSPSNKVTEKGKDVELRCDPISGHTALYWYRQSLGQGLEFLIYFQGNSAPDKSGLPSDRFSAERTGGSVSTLTIQRTQQEDSAVYLCASSLARFPGARDYGYTFGSGTRLTVV.

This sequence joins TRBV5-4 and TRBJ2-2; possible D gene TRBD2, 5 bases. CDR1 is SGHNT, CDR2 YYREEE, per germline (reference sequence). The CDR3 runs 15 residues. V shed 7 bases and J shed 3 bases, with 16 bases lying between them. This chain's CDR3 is CASGSPTLDTGELFF. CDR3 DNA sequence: TGTGCCAGCGGTTCCCCAACACTAGACACCGGGGAGCTGTTTTTT.

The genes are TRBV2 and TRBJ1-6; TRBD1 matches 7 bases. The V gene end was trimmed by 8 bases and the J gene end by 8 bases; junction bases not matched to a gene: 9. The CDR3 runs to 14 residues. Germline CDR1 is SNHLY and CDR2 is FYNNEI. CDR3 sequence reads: CASDTTGADSPLHF. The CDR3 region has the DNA TGTGCCAGCGACACAACAGGGGCGGATTCACCCCTCCACTTT. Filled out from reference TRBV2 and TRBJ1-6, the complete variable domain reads EPEVTQTPSHQVTQMGQEVILRCVPISNHLYFYWYRQILGQKVEFLVSFYNNEISEKSEIFDDQFSVERPDGSNFTLKIRSTKLEDSAMYFCASDTTGADSPLHFGNGTRLTVT.